The entry below describes one T cell receptor (beta chain). The target antigen is unknown. The ends lost 7 bases at V and 5 bases at J; junction bases unmatched: 14. Germline V gene data show CDR1 as SGHNT and CDR2 as YYREEE (reference sequence). This CDR3 comprises 17 residues. Measured with immunoSEQ multiplex PCR; TCRdb has only the in-frame clones, and not every one. The sample has 91,000 or so clones, about nine tenths seen once; the top ten hold less than 2%. This sample was included in a study of OX40 agonist ivuxolimab in advanced cancers. Study at large: At 82.7% male, the cohort had a mean age of 60 years, ranging from roughly 20 to 90.

General observations from the study: Among the nonresponders, some also had low normalized T-cell clonal expansion.

The starting material was CD4+ or CD8+ T cells sorted from blood, obtained in a trial of the OX40 agonist ivuxolimab. The rearrangement joins TRBV5-4 to TRBJ1-6, with 8 bases fitting TRBD1. This TCR was recovered from an adult with an advanced solid tumor such as melanoma, head and neck, liver or kidney cancer. The CDR3 coding sequence is TGTGCCAGCGGCCCCGGGCAGGGGGCCGGCCATAATTCACCCCTCCACTTT. It encodes CASGPGQGAGHNSPLHF.